The T cell receptor (beta chain) under discussion was sequenced for a study of follicular helper T cells after annual influenza vaccination. As to time point: 2014-2015 season, pre-vaccination. The CDR3 is 16 residues long. From germline, CDR1 is SGHTA and CDR2 FQGNSA. V trimming: 1 base; J trimming: 2 bases; junction bases outside the gene matches: 2. TCRB was sequenced at Survey level resolution. Sequencing was performed with immunoSEQ multiplex PCR; in TCRdb, only in-frame clones are kept and a portion is missing. This table holds 10,000 or so clones, approximately 80% found once. The chain uses TRBV7-2 and TRBJ2-6, with TRBD1 identical over 7 bases. This receptor was obtained from an adult who received the influenza vaccine. The sample was CXCR5- memory CD4+ T cells sorted from blood, taken on the day of influenza vaccination. The CDR3 sequence is CASSLDRGAGANVLTF. The CDR3, as DNA: TGTGCCAGCAGCTTAGACAGGGGAGCTGGGGCCAACGTCCTGACTTTC.